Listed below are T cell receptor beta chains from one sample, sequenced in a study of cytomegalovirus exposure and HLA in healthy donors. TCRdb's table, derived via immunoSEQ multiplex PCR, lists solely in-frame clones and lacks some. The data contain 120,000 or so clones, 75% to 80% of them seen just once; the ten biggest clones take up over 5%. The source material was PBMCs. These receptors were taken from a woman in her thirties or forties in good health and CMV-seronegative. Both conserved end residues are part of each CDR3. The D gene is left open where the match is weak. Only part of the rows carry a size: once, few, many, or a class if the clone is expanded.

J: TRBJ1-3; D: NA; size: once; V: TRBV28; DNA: TGTGCCAGCAGTTTATCGGGAGCGTACTCTGGAAACACCATATATTTT; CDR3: CASSLSGAYSGNTIYF
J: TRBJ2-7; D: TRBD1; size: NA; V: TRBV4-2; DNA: TGTGCCAGCAGCCAGGTAACAGGGGGCGATGAGCAGTACTTC; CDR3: CASSQVTGGDEQYF
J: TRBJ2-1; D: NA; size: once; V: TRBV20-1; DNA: TGCAGTGCTAGTCGGTTAAATGAGCAGTTCTTC; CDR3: CSASRLNEQFF
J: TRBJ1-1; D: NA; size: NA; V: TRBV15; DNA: TGTGCCACCAGCAGAGCCGCCGGCACTGAAGCTTTCTTT; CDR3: CATSRAAGTEAFF
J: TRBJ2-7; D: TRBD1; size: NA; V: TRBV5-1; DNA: TGCGCCAGCAGCTTGGGGGACAGGACCTACGAGCAGTACTTC; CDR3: CASSLGDRTYEQYF
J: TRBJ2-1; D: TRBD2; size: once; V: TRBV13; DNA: TGTGCCAGCAGCTCAGGACTAGCGGTCCTAGTGAATGAGCAGTTCTTC; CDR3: CASSSGLAVLVNEQFF
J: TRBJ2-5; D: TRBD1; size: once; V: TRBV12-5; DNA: TGTGCTAGTGGATCCGGGACAGGGCGGCCGGAGACCCAGTACTTC; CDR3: CASGSGTGRPETQYF
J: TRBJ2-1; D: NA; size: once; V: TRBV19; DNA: TGTGCCAGTAGTCCCCGGGGCAGGGGCGCCTACAATGAGCAGTTCTTC; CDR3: CASSPRGRGAYNEQFF
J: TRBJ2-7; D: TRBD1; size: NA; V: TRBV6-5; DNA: TGTGCCAGCAGTTACTCATGGACAGGGGACTACGAGCAGTACTTC; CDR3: CASSYSWTGDYEQYF
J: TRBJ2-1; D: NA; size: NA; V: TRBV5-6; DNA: TGTGCCAGCAGCTTGGGAGGGACTGTACAGTTCTTC; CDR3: CASSLGGTVQFF
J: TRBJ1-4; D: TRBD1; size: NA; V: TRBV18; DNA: TGTGCCAGCTCATCCGCCCGCGGGACAGGGGGCGACGGTAATGAAAAACTGTTTTTT; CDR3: CASSSARGTGGDGNEKLFF
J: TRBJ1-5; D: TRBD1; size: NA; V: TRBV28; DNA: TGTGCCAGCAGTTTATGGGGACAGGGGAGCAATCAGCCCCAGCATTTT; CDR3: CASSLWGQGSNQPQHF
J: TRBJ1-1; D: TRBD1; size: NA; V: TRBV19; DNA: TGTGCCAGTAGTGCTCGCCGGGACAGTTATTCTGAAGCTTTCTTT; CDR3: CASSARRDSYSEAFF
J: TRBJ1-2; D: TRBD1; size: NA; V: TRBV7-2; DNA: TGTGCCAGCAGCTTAGACGGAGGGACAGTCTATGGCTACACCTTC; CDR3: CASSLDGGTVYGYTF
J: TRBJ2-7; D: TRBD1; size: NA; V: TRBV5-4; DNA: TGTGCCAGCAGCTCAGGGCTCCCGGGACAGCCTTACGAGCAGTACTTC; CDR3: CASSSGLPGQPYEQYF
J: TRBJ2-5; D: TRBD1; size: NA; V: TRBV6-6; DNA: TGTGCCAGCACCGGGACAGTTCAAGAGACCCAGTACTTC; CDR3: CASTGTVQETQYF